The T cell receptor (beta chain) under discussion was sequenced for a study of T-cell memory formation after mild COVID-19. Study information: The two donors had largely donor-specific TCR clusters. Findings of the study overall: Those CD4+ clones that contracted were mainly in CM and EM (CD8+ ones in EMRA).

On this clonotype itself: The antigen is unknown.

MiXCR, applied by TCRdb to the 5' RACE reads, yields one record per CDR3 protein. The profile shows just under 550,000 distinct CDR3 sequences, just over 20% of them singletons. Sequenced material: PBMCs or a T cell subset sorted from them (not recorded which). This receptor was obtained from an adult woman who had mild COVID-19 (a few samples of this study predate the infection). Cell type and time point are not known.

In DNA, the CDR3 is TGTGCCAGCAGTTACTCCGGCGGGAAGGCAGAGACCCAGTACTTC. Translation gives CASSYSGGKAETQYF. The chain uses TRBV6-6 and TRBJ2-5; weak D call: TRBD2 (6 bases). The V gene lost 0 bases and the J gene lost 4 bases, with 12 bases spanning the gap. CDR1 MNHNY and CDR2 SVGAGI come from the germline V gene (reference sequence). This CDR3 comprises 15 residues.